The entry that follows covers one T cell receptor (beta chain) sequence. There are 15 residues in the CDR3. The germline gives CDR1 MNHEY, CDR2 SVGAGI. Trimming left V 6 bases short and J 7 bases short, with 19 bases between. Pretreatment sampling and on-treatment sampling together yielded between 1 and 8 samples for each patient. PCRs each included synthetic TCR analog templates spiked in. Generated by immunoSEQ multiplex PCR, the TCRdb table keeps only in-frame clones and is missing some. The sample lists roughly 50,000 clones, nearly 90% occurring once. These data come from a study of PD-L1 blockade in urothelial cancer. Study-wide context: Males with urothelial cancer arising in the bladder constituted about 90% of the roughly 30 patients. Peripheral blood specimens exhibited a median yield of 141,255 T cells.

The clonotype comes from a man in his fifties or sixties with urothelial cancer. The sequences come from PBMCs, collected around atezolizumab (anti-PD-L1) treatment. This sequence joins TRBV6-5 and TRBJ2-1; a possible D gene is TRBD1 (5 bases). CDR3 amino acids: CASRASQGIGNEQFF. CDR3 nucleotides: TGTGCCAGCAGGGCCAGCCAGGGTATAGGGAATGAGCAGTTCTTC.